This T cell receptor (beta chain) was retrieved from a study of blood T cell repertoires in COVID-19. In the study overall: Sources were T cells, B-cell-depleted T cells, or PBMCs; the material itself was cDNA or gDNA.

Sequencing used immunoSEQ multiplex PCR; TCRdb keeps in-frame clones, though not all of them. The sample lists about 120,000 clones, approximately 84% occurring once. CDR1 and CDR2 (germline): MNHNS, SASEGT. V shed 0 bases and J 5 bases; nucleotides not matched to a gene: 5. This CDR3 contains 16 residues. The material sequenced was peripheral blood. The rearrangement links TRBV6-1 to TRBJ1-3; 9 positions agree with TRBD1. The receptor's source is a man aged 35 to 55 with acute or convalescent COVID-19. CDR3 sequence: CASSEALGTGRNTIYF. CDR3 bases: TGTGCCAGCAGTGAAGCGCTTGGGACAGGGAGAAACACCATATATTTT.